A single sample is the source of the 20 T cell receptor beta chains below, sequenced in a study of shared clonotypes between healthy human individuals. Method: immunoSEQ multiplex PCR; TCRdb's copy keeps in-frame clones and lacks some. Here the sample spans 1.5 million to 1.9 million clones, around 98% being singletons. The specimen was naive CD4+ T cells sorted from blood. Noted subset: CD45RA+ positively selected. The receptors come from a young man in good health.

This chain joins TRBV7-2 and TRBJ1-4; maybe TRBD1 (6 bases). The CDR3 consists of 15 residues. Trimming removed 2 bases from V and 0 bases from J, with 7 bases in between. In germline, CDR1 is SGHTA, CDR2 FQGNSA. The CDR3 is CASSLQGPTNEKLFF. In DNA form, the CDR3 reads TGTGCCAGCAGCTTACAGGGGCCAACTAATGAAAAACTGTTTTTT.

The J gene is TRBJ2-1, the V gene TRBV7-8; 8 bases match TRBD1. Germline CDR1 SGHVS, CDR2 FQNEAQ. J lost 7 bases, V lost 4 bases, and 9 bases had no gene match. This CDR3 comprises 15 residues. The CDR3 DNA reads as TGTGCCAGCAGCTCAAGGGACAGGACAGGAAATGAGCAGTTCTTC. Its protein is CASSSRDRTGNEQFF.

The V and J genes are TRBV11-3 and TRBJ2-1; the match to TRBD2 covers 8 bases. From germline, CDR1 is SGHNT and CDR2 YENEEA. J was trimmed by 6 bases and V by 5 bases; bases with no gene match: 9. This CDR3 region has 15 residues. The CDR3 sequence: CASSAREGVCNEQFF. DNA of the CDR3: TGTGCCAGCAGCGCCCGGGAGGGGGTTTGCAATGAGCAGTTCTTC.

The gene calls are TRBV7-9 and TRBJ2-3; 8 bases match TRBD2. The CDR3 has 18 residues. With 6 bases clipped from V and 9 bases from J, the junction kept 23 bases outside the gene matches. Looked up from germline, CDR1 is SEHNR and CDR2 is FQNEAQ (reference sequence). CDR3 nucleotides: TGTGCCAGCAGTCCCGGGACTAGTACTACAAAGGCACTATTGACGCAGTATTTT. Amino acids: CASSPGTSTTKALLTQYF.

For the CDR3, the DNA is TGTGCCAGCAGTAGAACCCAGGGGGCCAAAAACATTCAGTACTTC. Translated: CASSRTQGAKNIQYF. The genes are TRBV28 and TRBJ2-4; D may be TRBD1 (6 bases). The V end was cut by 5 bases, the J end by 1 base, with 12 bases between. Germline CDR1 reads MDHEN; CDR2 reads SYDVKM. The CDR3 is 15 amino acids.

J is TRBJ2-1 and V is TRBV7-8; TRBD2 matches at 11 bases. The germline V gene encodes CDR1 SGHVS and CDR2 FQNEAQ. The J segment lost 0 bases and the V segment lost 1 base, leaving 2 bases of the junction unmatched. The CDR3 loop spans 17 amino acids. The CDR3 loop reads CASSLGLAGSSYNEQFF. CDR3 in DNA: TGTGCCAGCAGCTTAGGACTAGCGGGGAGCTCCTACAATGAGCAGTTCTTC.

The chain is built from TRBV6-1 and TRBJ2-7; the D gene is possibly TRBD1 (7 bases). The germline gives CDR1 MNHNS, CDR2 SASEGT. This CDR3 region has 15 residues. V shed 3 bases and J shed 1 base, with 13 bases lying between them. CDR3: CASSDLAGGSYEQYF. CDR3 nucleotide sequence: TGTGCCAGCAGTGACCTGGCAGGGGGGTCCTACGAGCAGTACTTC.

The CDR3 nucleotides are TGTGCCAGCAGCTTAGTAGGGGGACAGGGAGCGGGCGGGGAGCTGTTTTTT. This encodes CASSLVGGQGAGGELFF. This chain connects TRBV7-8 to TRBJ2-2; 9 bases agree with TRBD1. Per germline, CDR1 SGHVS and CDR2 FQNEAQ. The CDR3 is 17 residues long. With 1 base clipped from V and 7 bases from J, the junction kept 10 bases outside the gene matches.

CDR3 nucleotides: TGTGCCTGGAGTGTACAGGGCCCGAGGGCAGATACGCAGTATTTT. Translated, it gives CAWSVQGPRADTQYF. The genes are TRBV30 and TRBJ2-3, with a weak D call TRBD1 (6 bases). There are 15 residues in the CDR3. The V end lost 0 bases, the J end lost 4 bases, and 14 bases lay between the germline ends. Per the germline V gene, CDR1 is GTSNPN and CDR2 is SVGIG (reference sequence).

The CDR3 loop is CASSRRTDDNEQFF. The CDR3 DNA follows: TGCGCCAGCAGCAGGAGGACAGATGACAATGAGCAGTTCTTC. V gene TRBV5-1 combines with J gene TRBJ2-1; weak D call: TRBD1 (6 bases). The CDR3 loop spans 14 amino acids. From germline, CDR1 is SGHRS and CDR2 YFSETQ. The germline V and J ends were trimmed by 4 bases and 5 bases, with 13 bases remaining between them.

Notes on this clone: Germline and junction disagree at one end, which may indicate a read error. This chain joins TRBV19 and TRBJ2-3; 8 nucleotides match TRBD2. This CDR3 has 14 residues. From germline, CDR1 is LNHDA and CDR2 SQIVND (reference sequence). The CDR3 region is CASSSRGGTDTQYF. As DNA, the CDR3 is TGTGCCAGTAGTAGCCGGGGGGGCACGGATACGCAGTATTTT.

The chain employs TRBV28 and TRBJ1-3; no clear D. Trimming pared 6 bases from V and 0 bases from J, leaving 12 bases between. The length of the CDR3 is 15 residues. CDR1 is MDHEN and CDR2 is SYDVKM in the germline V gene. CDR3 bases: TGTGCCAGCAGGAGGAGATCCAACTCTGGAAACACCATATATTTT. It encodes CASRRRSNSGNTIYF.

The CDR3 region has the DNA TGCAGCGTCCACAGGAGAACTGAAGCTTTCTTT. Protein: CSVHRRTEAFF. The chain joins TRBV29-1 to TRBJ1-1; possibly TRBD1 for D (5 bases). There are 11 residues in the CDR3. Germline CDR1 reads SQVTM; CDR2 reads ANQGSEA. V was clipped by 6 bases and J by 5 bases, with 10 bases between them.

The chain combines TRBV6-1 with TRBJ1-1; 7 bases map to TRBD1. Germline loops: CDR1 MNHNS, CDR2 SASEGT. V lost 4 bases and J lost 5; bases outside the gene matches: 7. There are 14 residues in the CDR3. DNA of the CDR3: TGTGCCAGCAGTGTCTCAGGGGGAGGGACTGAAGCTTTCTTT. Its protein is CASSVSGGGTEAFF.

The CDR3 sequence: CASSPLREGPENEQFF. CDR3 DNA: TGTGCCAGCTCACCCCTACGGGAGGGGCCCGAGAATGAGCAGTTCTTC. The chain uses TRBV18 and TRBJ2-1, with 8 bases identical to TRBD2. The junction had 11 bases not matched to a gene; V was cut back by 3 bases and J by 7 bases. The V gene's germline CDR1 is KGHSH and CDR2 LQKENI. CDR3 length equals 16 residues.

V usage is TRBV11-3 and J usage is TRBJ2-3; D might be TRBD1 or TRBD2, each matching 5 bases. The CDR3 has 14 amino acids. With 1 base removed from V and 2 bases from J, the gap between germline ends came to 7 bases. Germline assignment: CDR1 SGHNT and CDR2 YENEEA. In DNA form, the CDR3 reads TGTGCCAGCAGCTTAGTCGGGGCCACAGATACGCAGTATTTT. As protein: CASSLVGATDTQYF.

CDR3 residues: CASSPGVGYTF. CDR3 bases: TGCGCCAGCAGCCCGGGGGTTGGCTACACCTTC. The chain joins TRBV4-1 to TRBJ1-2; D is possibly TRBD1 (5 bases). Germline V gene data show CDR1 as MGHRA and CDR2 as YSYEKL. The CDR3 has 11 amino acids. The V and J ends lost 4 bases and 7 bases respectively, with 7 bases between them.

This rearrangement joins TRBV10-3 to TRBJ1-1; D is undetermined. The V end lost 0 bases, the J end lost 6 bases, and 17 bases lay between the germline ends. Germline V gene sequence: CDR1 ENHRY, CDR2 SYGVKD. The CDR3 totals 16 residues. This chain's CDR3 is CAISESRLASDAEAFF. In DNA, the CDR3 is TGTGCCATCAGTGAGTCGCGTCTGGCGTCGGACGCTGAAGCTTTCTTT.

V is TRBV28 and J is TRBJ1-2; 9 bases agree with TRBD1. The CDR3 extends over 13 amino acids. In germline, CDR1 is MDHEN, CDR2 SYDVKM. J gave up 6 bases and V 9 bases, and 8 bases lay outside the gene matches. The CDR3 spells CASFIGQGNGYTF. Written as DNA, the CDR3 is TGTGCCAGTTTTATAGGACAGGGGAATGGCTACACCTTC.

The V gene is TRBV5-1, the J gene TRBJ1-1; tentatively, D is TRBD1 (5 bases). Germline V CDR1 and CDR2: SGHRS, YFSETQ. The CDR3 length is 15 residues. Between the trimmed V and J ends, which lost 4 bases and 6 bases, there was a span of 19 bases. The DNA for the CDR3 is TGCGCCAGCAGCCTGGCGGGGCCCACGGGGGCTGAAGCTTTCTTT. Encoded protein: CASSLAGPTGAEAFF.